This T cell receptor beta chain was obtained from a study of T cells after yellow fever vaccination (dated by TCRdb to the late 2010s). About the investigation overall: Staining for CD3, CD45RA, CCR7 and CD95 was used to sort memory subsets (EM, EMRA, CM and Tscm) on a BD FACS Aria III. Bulk TCR alpha and beta repertoires were sequenced longitudinally to track T-cell clones before and after primary and booster YFV17D yellow fever vaccination. The SMART-Seq v4 Ultra Low Input RNA kit was used to prepare libraries from fractions with low cell numbers. Two healthy male donors, one aged 18 to 30 and one aged 30 to 40 years, were included in the cohort. Bulk PBMC replicates and cell subsets were isolated from blood drawn at multiple timepoints before and after both primary and secondary immunization. Memory subsets were sorted on days 0, 15 and 45 and at 18 months following primary vaccination, and on days 0, 15 and 45 following the 30-year booster.

Taken from cysteine to phenylalanine, the CDR3 has 14 residues. Only CDR3 DNA is held: 42 bases, read in frame from base 1. V sheds 5 bases and J sheds 5 bases, leaving 16 bases between their ends. CDR1 is given as DFQATT and CDR2 as SNEGSKA, both from the germline V gene (reference sequence). At least ten counts were recorded for this clonotype. There are no base qualities to consult, and no much larger clone falls within one base. Synthesis of TCR cDNA relied on 5'RACE template switching, a step that introduced a universal primer site along with unique molecular identifiers. Priming of cDNA synthesis was performed from both the TCR alpha and TCR beta constant segments. Library amplification used two PCR steps, and the second PCR step added sample barcodes and sequencing adapters. Sequencing of the libraries was done on either Illumina HiSeq 2500 (2x100 bp) or NovaSeq (2x150 bp). The paper's processing steps were these. Reads were demultiplexed and collapsed into UMI consensus sequences with MIGEC, and V(D)J alignment was performed with MiXCR. Vaccine-responding clonotypes were defined with edgeR using replicate PBMC samples, requiring FDR below 0.01 and a log2 fold change above 5 up to day 15. CD4 or CD8 identity was assigned to each bulk clonotype according to whether the clonotype was present at higher abundance in the sequenced CD4 repertoire or the sequenced CD8 repertoire. To estimate how each clone was distributed across memory phenotypes, clonotype frequencies in memory subsets were weighted by the numbers of FACS-sorted cells. TCRdb reanalyzed the raw reads on its own, using fastp at Q25 for trimming and MiXCR for clone calling, and kept in-frame beta chains. Entries are consolidated by CDR3 protein sequence, retaining the most common genes and DNA. What appears here as the V and J calls and clone size reflects TCRdb's work, not the paper's. In this sample the table shows around 30,000 distinct CDR3 sequences, roughly a tenth of which occur a single time. Of the sample, around 10% is held by the ten largest clones.

The treatment or condition label of this sample denotes: live attenuated yellow fever vaccine strain. A standard Ficoll-Paque protocol was used to isolate PBMCs from peripheral blood. The RNeasy Micro Kit was used to extract RNA from sorted memory subsets. The investigation overall reported the following: The secondary T-cell response was weaker than the primary response but faster, peaking on day 5 instead of day 15. In the sorted memory subsets on day 0, nearly all vaccine-responding clonotypes were below the level of detection. A small fraction of clonotypes showed up in both the CD4 and CD8 compartments, probably as a result of convergent recombination. Because the study included only a couple of donors, the extent to which the findings can be generalized is limited. Most clones expanded after primary vaccination were re-detected after the booster (around 96% of CD4 and 80% to 90% of CD8), suggesting broad memory maintenance. FACS-sorted repertoires could contain abundant contaminating clonotypes from the bulk population, so computational filtering was required.

The source of this sequence is a man aged 18 to 30 who received the YFV17D yellow fever vaccine. The sample here was PBMCs, either bulk or a sorted T-cell subset (CD4+, CD8+, memory, or dextramer-sorted; not recorded which), taken around 14 days after the first yellow fever vaccination. This sequence uses TRBV20-1 and TRBJ2-4; the D element might be TRBD1 or TRBD2, as each aligns at 5 bases. The DNA sequence is TGCAGTGCTCGGCCCGCCGGGGACCAAAACATTCAGTACTTC. Translated, it gives CSARPAGDQNIQYF.